The entry below gives a single T cell receptor (beta chain) sequence along with its context. Its antigen is currently unknown. Sequencing used cDNA as its template, made by extracting RNA and reverse transcribing it. TCRdb's copy holds only in-frame clones and misses some; the assay was immunoSEQ multiplex PCR. Here the sample spans some 200,000 clones, 50% to 70% being singletons. This sample was included in a study of CD8+ T cells in alopecia areata. Findings and caveats of the study: Clonality was higher in lesional than normal scalp, especially in alopecia totalis/universalis. Sequenced scalp T cells also include alphabeta T cells resident in normal skin.

The sample in question was CD4+ T cells sorted from blood, obtained at week 0. The origin of this receptor is a human donor with alopecia areata.

As DNA, the CDR3 is TGTGCCATCAGTGGGATCGAACCCAATGAGCAGTTCTTC. Its protein is CAISGIEPNEQFF. This rearrangement joins TRBV10-3 to TRBJ2-1; D ambiguous. CDR1 is ENHRY, CDR2 SYGVKD, per germline. V was trimmed by 4 bases and J by 6 bases, leaving 10 bases between them. This CDR3 is built from 13 residues.